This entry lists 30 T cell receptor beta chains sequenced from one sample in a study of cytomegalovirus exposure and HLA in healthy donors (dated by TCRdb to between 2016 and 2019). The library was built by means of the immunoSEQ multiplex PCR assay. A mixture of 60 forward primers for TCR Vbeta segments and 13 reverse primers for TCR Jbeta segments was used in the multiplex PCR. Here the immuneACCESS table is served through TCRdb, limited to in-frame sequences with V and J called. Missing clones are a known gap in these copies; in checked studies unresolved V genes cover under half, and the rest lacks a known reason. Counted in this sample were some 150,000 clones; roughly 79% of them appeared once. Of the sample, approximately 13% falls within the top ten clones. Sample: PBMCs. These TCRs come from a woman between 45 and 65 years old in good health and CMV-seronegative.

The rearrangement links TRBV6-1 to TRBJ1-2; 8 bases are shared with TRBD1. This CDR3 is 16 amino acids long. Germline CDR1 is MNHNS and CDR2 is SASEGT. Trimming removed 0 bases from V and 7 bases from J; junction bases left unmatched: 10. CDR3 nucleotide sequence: TGTGCCAGCAGTGAAGCCTCACGACAGGGGACAGGTGGCTACACCTTC. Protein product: CASSEASRQGTGGYTF.

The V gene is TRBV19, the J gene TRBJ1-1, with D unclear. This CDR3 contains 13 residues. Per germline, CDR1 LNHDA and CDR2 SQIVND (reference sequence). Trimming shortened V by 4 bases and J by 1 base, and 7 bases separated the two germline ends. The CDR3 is CASSTRQNTEAFF. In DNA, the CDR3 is TGTGCCAGTAGTACGAGACAGAACACTGAAGCTTTCTTT.

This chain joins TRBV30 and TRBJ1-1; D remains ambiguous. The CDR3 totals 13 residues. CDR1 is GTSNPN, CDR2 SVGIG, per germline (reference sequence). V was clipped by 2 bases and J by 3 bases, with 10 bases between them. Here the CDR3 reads CAWSPLSDTEAFF. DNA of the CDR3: TGTGCCTGGAGTCCGCTCTCGGACACTGAAGCTTTCTTT.

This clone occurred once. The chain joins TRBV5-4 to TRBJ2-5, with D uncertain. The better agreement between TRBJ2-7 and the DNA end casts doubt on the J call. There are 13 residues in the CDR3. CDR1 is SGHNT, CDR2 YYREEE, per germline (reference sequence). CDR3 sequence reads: CASSLANYYEQYF. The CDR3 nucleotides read TGTGCCAGCAGCTTGGCAAACTACTACGAGCAGTACTTC.

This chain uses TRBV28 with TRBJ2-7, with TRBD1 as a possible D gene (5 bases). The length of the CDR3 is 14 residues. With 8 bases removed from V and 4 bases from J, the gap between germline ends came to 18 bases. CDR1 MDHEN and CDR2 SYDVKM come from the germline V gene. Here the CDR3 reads CASLPTGQGYEQYF. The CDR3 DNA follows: TGTGCCAGCTTGCCCACCGGGCAGGGTTACGAGCAGTACTTC.

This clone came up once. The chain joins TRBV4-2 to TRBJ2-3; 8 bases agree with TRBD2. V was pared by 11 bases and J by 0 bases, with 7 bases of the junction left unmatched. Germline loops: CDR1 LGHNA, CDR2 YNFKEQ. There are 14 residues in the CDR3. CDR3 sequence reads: CAPYKRGSTDTQYF. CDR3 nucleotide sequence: TGTGCCCCTTATAAGCGGGGGAGCACAGATACGCAGTATTTT.

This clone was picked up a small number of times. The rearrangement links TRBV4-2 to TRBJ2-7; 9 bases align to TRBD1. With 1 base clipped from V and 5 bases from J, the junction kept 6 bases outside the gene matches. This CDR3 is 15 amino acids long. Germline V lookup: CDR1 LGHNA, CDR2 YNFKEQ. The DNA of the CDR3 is TGTGCCAGCAGCCAAGTAGGGGACAGGGTACACGAGCAGTACTTC. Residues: CASSQVGDRVHEQYF.

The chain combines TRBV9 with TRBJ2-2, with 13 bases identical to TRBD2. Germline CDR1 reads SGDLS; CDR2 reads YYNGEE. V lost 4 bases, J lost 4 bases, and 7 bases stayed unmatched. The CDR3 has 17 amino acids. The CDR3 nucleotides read TGTGCCAGCAGCAAAGGACTAGCGGGAGCGCGCACCGGGGAGCTGTTTTTT. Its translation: CASSKGLAGARTGELFF.

The CDR3 protein is CASSLEGAAKNIQYF. The CDR3 DNA reads as TGTGCCAGCAGCTTAGAGGGGGCGGCCAAAAACATTCAGTACTTC. The chain joins TRBV7-9 to TRBJ2-4; 7 nucleotides align to TRBD1. The CDR3 is 15 residues long. Germline loops: CDR1 SEHNR, CDR2 FQNEAQ (reference sequence). J lost 1 base, V lost 1 base, and 1 base had no gene match.

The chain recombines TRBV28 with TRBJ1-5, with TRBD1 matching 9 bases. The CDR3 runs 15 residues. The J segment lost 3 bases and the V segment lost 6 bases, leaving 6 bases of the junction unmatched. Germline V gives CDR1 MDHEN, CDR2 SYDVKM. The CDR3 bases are TGTGCCAGCAGCAGGGGGACAGGGTACAATCAGCCCCAGCATTTT. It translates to CASSRGTGYNQPQHF.

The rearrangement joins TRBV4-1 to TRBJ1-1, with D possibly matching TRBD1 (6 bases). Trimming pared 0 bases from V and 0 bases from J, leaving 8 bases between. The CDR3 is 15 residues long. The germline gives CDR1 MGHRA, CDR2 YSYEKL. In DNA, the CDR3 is TGCGCCAGCAGCCAAGATAGGGGGATGAACACTGAAGCTTTCTTT. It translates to CASSQDRGMNTEAFF.

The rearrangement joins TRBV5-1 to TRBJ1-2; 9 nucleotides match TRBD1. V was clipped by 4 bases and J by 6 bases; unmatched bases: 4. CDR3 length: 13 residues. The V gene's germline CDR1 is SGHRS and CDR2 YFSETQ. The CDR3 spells CASSLWTGDGYTF. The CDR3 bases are TGCGCCAGCAGCCTTTGGACAGGGGATGGCTACACCTTC.

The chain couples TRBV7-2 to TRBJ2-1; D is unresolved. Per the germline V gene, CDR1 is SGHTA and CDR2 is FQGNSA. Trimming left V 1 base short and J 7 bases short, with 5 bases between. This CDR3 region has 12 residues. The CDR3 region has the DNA TGTGCCAGCAGCTTAGACATTAATGAGCAGTTCTTC. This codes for CASSLDINEQFF. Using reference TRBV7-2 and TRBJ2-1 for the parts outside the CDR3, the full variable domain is GAGVSQSPSNKVTEKGKDVELRCDPISGHTALYWYRQSLGQGLEFLIYFQGNSAPDKSGLPSDRFSAERTGGSVSTLTIQRTQQEDSAVYLCASSLDINEQFFGPGTRLTVL.

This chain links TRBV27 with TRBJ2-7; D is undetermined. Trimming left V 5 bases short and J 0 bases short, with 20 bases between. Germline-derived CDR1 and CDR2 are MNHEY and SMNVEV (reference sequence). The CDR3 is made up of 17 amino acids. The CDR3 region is CASSPQYVLTDSYEQYF. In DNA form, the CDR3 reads TGTGCCAGCAGTCCCCAATACGTTCTAACCGACTCCTACGAGCAGTACTTC.

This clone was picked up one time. CDR3: CATSSRDRPLGNEQFF. The CDR3 nucleotides are TGTGCCACCAGCAGCCGGGACAGGCCCCTTGGGAATGAGCAGTTCTTC. The gene calls are TRBV15 and TRBJ2-1; 8 bases agree with TRBD1. CDR1 and CDR2 from the germline V gene are LNHNV and YYDKDF (reference sequence). The CDR3 extends over 16 amino acids. The ends lost 3 bases at V and 7 bases at J; junction bases unmatched: 11.

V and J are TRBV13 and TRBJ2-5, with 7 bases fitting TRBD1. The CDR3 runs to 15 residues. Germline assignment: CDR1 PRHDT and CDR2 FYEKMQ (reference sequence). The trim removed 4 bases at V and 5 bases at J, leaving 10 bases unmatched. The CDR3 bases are TGTGCCAGCAGCTCAAACAGGGGATCGAGGGAGACCCAGTACTTC. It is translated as CASSSNRGSRETQYF.

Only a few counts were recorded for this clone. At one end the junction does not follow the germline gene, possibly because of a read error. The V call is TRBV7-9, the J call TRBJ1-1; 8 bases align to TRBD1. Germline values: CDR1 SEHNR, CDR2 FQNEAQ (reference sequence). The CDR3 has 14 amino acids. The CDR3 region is CSSSYGQGGTEAFF. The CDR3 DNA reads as TGTTCCAGCAGCTATGGACAGGGTGGGACTGAAGCTTTCTTT.

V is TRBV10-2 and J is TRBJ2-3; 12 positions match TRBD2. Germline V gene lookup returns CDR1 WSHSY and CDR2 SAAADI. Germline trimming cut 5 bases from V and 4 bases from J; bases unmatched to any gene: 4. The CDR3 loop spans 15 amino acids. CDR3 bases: TGCGCCAGCAGTTTGACTAGCGGGAGCTCAGATACGCAGTATTTT. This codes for CASSLTSGSSDTQYF.

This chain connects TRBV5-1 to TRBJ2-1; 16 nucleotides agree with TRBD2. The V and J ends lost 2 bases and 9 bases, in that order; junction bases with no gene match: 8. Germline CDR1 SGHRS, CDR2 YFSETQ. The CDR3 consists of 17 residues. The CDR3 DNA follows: TGCGCCAGCAGCTTAGGGACTAGCGGGAGGGTATTAAGTGAGCAGTTCTTC. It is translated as CASSLGTSGRVLSEQFF.

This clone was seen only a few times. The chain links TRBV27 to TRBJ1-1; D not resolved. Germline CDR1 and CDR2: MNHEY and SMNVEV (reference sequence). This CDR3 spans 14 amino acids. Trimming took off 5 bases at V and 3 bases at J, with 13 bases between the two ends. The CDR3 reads CASSATTYYTEAFF. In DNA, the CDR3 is TGTGCCAGCAGTGCGACAACTTATTACACTGAAGCTTTCTTT.

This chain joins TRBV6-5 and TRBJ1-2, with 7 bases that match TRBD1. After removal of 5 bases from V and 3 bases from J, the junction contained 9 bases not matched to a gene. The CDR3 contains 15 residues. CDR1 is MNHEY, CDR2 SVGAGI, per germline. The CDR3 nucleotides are TGTGCCAGCAGTACACAAACAGGGGCCTACTATGGCTACACCTTC. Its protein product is CASSTQTGAYYGYTF.

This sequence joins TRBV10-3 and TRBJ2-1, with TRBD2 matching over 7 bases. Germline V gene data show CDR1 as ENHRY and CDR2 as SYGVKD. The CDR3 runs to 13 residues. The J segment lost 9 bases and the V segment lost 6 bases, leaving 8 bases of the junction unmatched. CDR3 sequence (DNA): TGTGCCATCAGCGAAAGGGAGGGCAGTGAGCAGTTCTTC. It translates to CAISEREGSEQFF.

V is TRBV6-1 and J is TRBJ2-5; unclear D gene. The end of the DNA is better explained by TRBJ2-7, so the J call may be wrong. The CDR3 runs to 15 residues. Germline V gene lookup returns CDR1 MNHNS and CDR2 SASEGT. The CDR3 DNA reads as TGTGCCAGCAGTGATGTCCCCCTCCAAGTCTACGAGCAGTACTTC. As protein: CASSDVPLQVYEQYF.

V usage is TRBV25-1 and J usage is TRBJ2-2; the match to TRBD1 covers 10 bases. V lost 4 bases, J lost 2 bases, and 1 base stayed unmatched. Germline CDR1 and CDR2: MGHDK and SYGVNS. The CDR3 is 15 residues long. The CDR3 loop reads CASSGDRGNTGELFF. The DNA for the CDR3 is TGTGCCAGCAGTGGGGACAGGGGAAACACCGGGGAGCTGTTTTTT. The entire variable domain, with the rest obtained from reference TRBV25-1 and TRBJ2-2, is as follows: EADIYQTPRYLVIGTGKKITLECSQTMGHDKMYWYQQDPGMELHLIHYSYGVNSTEKGDLSSESTVSRIRTEHFPLTLESARPSHTSQYLCASSGDRGNTGELFFGEGSRLTVL.

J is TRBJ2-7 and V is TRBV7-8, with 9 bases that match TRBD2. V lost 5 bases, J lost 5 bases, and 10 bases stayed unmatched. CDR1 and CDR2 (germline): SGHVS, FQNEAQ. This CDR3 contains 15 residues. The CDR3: CASSPIAGASNEQYF. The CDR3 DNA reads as TGTGCCAGCAGCCCCATAGCGGGAGCTAGTAACGAGCAGTACTTC. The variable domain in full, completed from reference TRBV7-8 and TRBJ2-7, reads GAGVSQSPRYKVAKRGQDVALRCDPISGHVSLFWYQQALGQGPEFLTYFQNEAQLDKSGLPSDRFFAERPEGSVSTLKIQRTQQEDSAVYLCASSPIAGASNEQYFGPGTRLTVT.

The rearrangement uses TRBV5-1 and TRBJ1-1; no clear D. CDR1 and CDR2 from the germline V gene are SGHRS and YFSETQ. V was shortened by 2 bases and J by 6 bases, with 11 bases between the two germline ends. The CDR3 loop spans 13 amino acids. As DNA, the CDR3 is TGCGCCAGCAGCTTTGGAGGGTCTCCTGAAGCTTTCTTT. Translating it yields CASSFGGSPEAFF. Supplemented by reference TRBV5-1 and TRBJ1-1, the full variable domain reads KAGVTQTPRYLIKTRGQQVTLSCSPISGHRSVSWYQQTPGQGLQFLFEYFSETQRNKGNFPGRFSGRQFSNSRSEMNVSTLELGDSALYLCASSFGGSPEAFFGQGTRLTVV.

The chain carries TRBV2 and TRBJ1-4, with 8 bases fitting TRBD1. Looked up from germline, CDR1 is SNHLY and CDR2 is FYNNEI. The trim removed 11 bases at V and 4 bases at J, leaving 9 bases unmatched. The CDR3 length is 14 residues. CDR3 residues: CAARQGTNNEKLFF. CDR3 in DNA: TGTGCCGCCAGACAGGGGACAAATAATGAAAAACTGTTTTTT. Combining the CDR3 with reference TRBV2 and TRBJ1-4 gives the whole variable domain EPEVTQTPSHQVTQMGQEVILRCVPISNHLYFYWYRQILGQKVEFLVSFYNNEISEKSEIFDDQFSVERPDGSNFTLKIRSTKLEDSAMYFCAARQGTNNEKLFFGSGTQLSVL.

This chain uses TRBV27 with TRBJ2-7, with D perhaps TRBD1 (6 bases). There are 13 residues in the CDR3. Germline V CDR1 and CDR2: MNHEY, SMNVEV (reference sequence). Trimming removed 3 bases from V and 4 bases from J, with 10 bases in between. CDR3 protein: CASSFGGGYEQYF. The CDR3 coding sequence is TGTGCCAGCAGTTTTGGGGGCGGGTACGAGCAGTACTTC.

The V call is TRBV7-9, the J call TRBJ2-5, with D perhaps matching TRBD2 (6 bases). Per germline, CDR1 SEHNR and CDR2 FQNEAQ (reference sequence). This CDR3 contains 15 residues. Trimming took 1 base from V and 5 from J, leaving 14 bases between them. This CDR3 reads CASSLEGGERETQYF. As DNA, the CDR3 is TGTGCCAGCAGCTTAGAGGGCGGGGAGAGGGAGACCCAGTACTTC.

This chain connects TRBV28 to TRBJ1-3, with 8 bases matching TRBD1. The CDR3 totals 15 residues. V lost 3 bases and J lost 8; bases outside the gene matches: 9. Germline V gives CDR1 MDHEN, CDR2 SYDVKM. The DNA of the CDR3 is TGTGCCAGCAGTTTCCCAGGGGGCCGCGGGGACACCATATATTTT. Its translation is CASSFPGGRGDTIYF. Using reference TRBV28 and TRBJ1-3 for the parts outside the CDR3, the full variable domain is DVKVTQSSRYLVKRTGEKVFLECVQDMDHENMFWYRQDPGLGLRLIYFSYDVKMKEKGDIPEGYSVSREKKERFSLILESASTNQTSMYLCASSFPGGRGDTIYFGEGSWLTVV.